The rows below give T cell receptor beta chains drawn from one sample of a study of OX40 agonist ivuxolimab in advanced cancers. Profiled with immunoSEQ multiplex PCR; TCRdb holds only in-frame clones, not every one. The sample holds about 52,000 clones; 70% to 90% are singletons and the top ten take 6.5% to 8%. Source: CD4+ or CD8+ T cells sorted from blood, taken in a trial of the OX40 agonist ivuxolimab. These receptors all come from an adult with an advanced solid tumor such as melanoma, head and neck, liver or kidney cancer. CDR3s include the opening cysteine and the closing phenylalanine or tryptophan. The D gene is left open where the match is weak. For some rows the clone size is stated as once, few or many, or as a class when expanded; others skip it.

V	J	size	D	CDR3	DNA
TRBV7-9	TRBJ2-7	.	TRBD2	CASSLEPGRGQYF	TGTGCCAGCAGCCTAGAGCCAGGGAGGGGGCAGTACTTC
TRBV5-1	TRBJ2-4	.	.	CASSLGVIQNIQYF	TGCGCCAGCAGCTTGGGGGTTATCCAAAACATTCAGTACTTC
TRBV19	TRBJ1-5	.	.	CASSWGILQPQHF	TGTGCCAGTAGTTGGGGGATTCTCCAGCCCCAGCATTTT
TRBV5-6	TRBJ1-1	.	.	CASSSERANTEAFF	TGTGCCAGCAGCTCTGAAAGGGCGAACACTGAAGCTTTCTTT
TRBV4-1	TRBJ2-7	.	.	CASARDDYEQYF	TGCGCCTCGGCTAGGGATGACTACGAGCAGTACTTC
TRBV19	TRBJ2-3	.	.	CASSIGRADTQYF	TGTGCCAGTAGTATAGGAAGGGCGGATACGCAGTATTTT
TRBV5-1	TRBJ2-2	.	TRBD2	CASSLRLAGANTGELFF	TGCGCCAGCAGCCTGCGACTAGCGGGGGCTAACACCGGGGAGCTGTTTTTT
TRBV19	TRBJ1-5	.	.	CASSIAGGLEQPQHF	TGTGCCAGTAGTATCGCCGGGGGGCTAGAACAGCCCCAGCATTTT
TRBV5-4	TRBJ1-4	.	.	CASSLQGTTNEKLFF	TGTGCCAGCAGCTTACAGGGTACAACTAATGAAAAACTGTTTTTT
TRBV5-1	TRBJ2-1	.	TRBD2	CASSGGGAPEQFF	TGCGCCAGCAGCGGCGGGGGGGCGCCTGAGCAGTTCTTC
TRBV19	TRBJ2-5	.	.	CASSIGGAETQYF	TGTGCCAGTAGTATAGGGGGCGCGGAGACCCAGTACTTC
TRBV27	TRBJ1-5	.	.	CASRPTGWGNQPQHF	TGTGCCAGCAGACCCACAGGGTGGGGCAATCAGCCCCAGCATTTT
TRBV5-4	TRBJ1-3	.	.	CASSLIGVGNTIYF	TGTGCCAGCAGCTTGATCGGGGTAGGAAACACCATATATTTT
TRBV18	TRBJ2-3	.	.	CASSPPGIPDTQYF	TGTGCCAGCTCACCACCGGGGATCCCAGATACGCAGTATTTT
TRBV6-5	TRBJ2-3	.	TRBD2	CASSWGLAGGTDTQYF	TGTGCCAGCAGTTGGGGACTAGCGGGGGGTACAGATACGCAGTATTTT
TRBV14	TRBJ1-2	.	TRBD1	CASSQDRALGYTF	TGTGCCAGCAGCCAGGACAGGGCTTTGGGCTACACCTTC
TRBV19	TRBJ1-6	.	TRBD1	CASNSDREGNSPLHF	TGTGCCAGTAATTCGGACAGGGAGGGTAATTCACCCCTCCACTTT
TRBV5-6	TRBJ2-5	.	.	CASSYRGGRETQYF	TGTGCCAGCAGCTACAGGGGGGGGAGAGAGACCCAGTACTTC
TRBV6-6	TRBJ1-5	.	.	CASPLANQPQHF	TGTGCCAGCCCTCTGGCTAATCAGCCCCAGCATTTT
TRBV5-4	TRBJ1-5	once	.	CASSLAGGVNSNQPQHF	TGTGCCAGCAGCTTGGCGGGGGGGGTGAATAGCAATCAGCCCCAGCATTTT
TRBV6-1	TRBJ1-3	medium-sized	TRBD1	CASSGTGYSGNTIYF	TGTGCCAGCTCGGGGACAGGCTACTCTGGAAACACCATATATTTT
TRBV9	TRBJ2-3	.	TRBD2	CASSSHLSGGQTSTDTQYF	TGTGCCAGCAGCTCCCATCTGAGCGGGGGGCAGACTAGCACAGATACGCAGTATTTT
TRBV19	TRBJ2-7	.	TRBD1	CASSIKGAYEQYF	TGTGCCAGTAGTATTAAGGGGGCGTACGAGCAGTACTTC
TRBV25-1	TRBJ2-7	.	.	CASSSGAHPRDEQYF	TGTGCCAGCAGCTCGGGGGCCCATCCTAGGGACGAGCAGTACTTC
TRBV7-9	TRBJ2-5	.	TRBD2	CASSSLAGGLKTQYF	TGTGCCAGCAGCTCGCTAGCGGGGGGGCTGAAGACCCAGTACTTC
TRBV9	TRBJ1-2	.	TRBD1	CASSAGQANYGYTF	TGTGCCAGCAGCGCGGGACAGGCTAACTATGGCTACACCTTC
TRBV6-1	TRBJ2-7	few	TRBD1	CASRTGERYEQYF	TGTGCCAGCAGAACAGGGGAGCGTTACGAGCAGTACTTC
TRBV5-4	TRBJ1-4	.	TRBD1	CASSWRGQGGEKLFF	TGTGCCAGCAGCTGGAGGGGACAGGGGGGCGAAAAACTGTTTTTT
TRBV5-1	TRBJ2-2	.	.	CASSLVATNTGELFF	TGCGCCAGCAGCTTGGTTGCAACGAACACCGGGGAGCTGTTTTTT
TRBV6-6	TRBJ1-3	.	.	CASRLDWSSGNTIYF	TGTGCCAGCAGACTAGACTGGAGCTCTGGAAACACCATATATTTT
TRBV28	TRBJ1-2	.	.	CATSRQYGYTF	TGTGCCACCAGCAGGCAATATGGCTACACCTTC
TRBV5-1	TRBJ2-2	.	.	CASRQGTGTGELFF	TGCGCCAGCAGGCAGGGGACGGGCACCGGGGAGCTGTTTTTT
TRBV6-1	TRBJ1-3	.	.	CASSTGVRNTIYF	TGTGCCAGCAGTACTGGGGTCCGAAACACCATATATTTT
TRBV6-1	TRBJ2-3	.	.	CASNLRGAGDTQYF	TGTGCCAGCAATCTCAGGGGGGCAGGGGATACGCAGTATTTT
TRBV5-1	TRBJ2-1	.	.	CASSLTGDLPYNEQFF	TGCGCCAGCAGCTTGACGGGGGACCTACCCTACAATGAGCAGTTCTTC
TRBV9	TRBJ1-5	few	.	CASSRRGNQPQHF	TGTGCCAGCAGCCGGAGGGGCAATCAGCCCCAGCATTTT
TRBV6-6	TRBJ2-3	.	.	CASTRSTDTQYF	TGTGCCAGCACGCGGAGCACAGATACGCAGTATTTT